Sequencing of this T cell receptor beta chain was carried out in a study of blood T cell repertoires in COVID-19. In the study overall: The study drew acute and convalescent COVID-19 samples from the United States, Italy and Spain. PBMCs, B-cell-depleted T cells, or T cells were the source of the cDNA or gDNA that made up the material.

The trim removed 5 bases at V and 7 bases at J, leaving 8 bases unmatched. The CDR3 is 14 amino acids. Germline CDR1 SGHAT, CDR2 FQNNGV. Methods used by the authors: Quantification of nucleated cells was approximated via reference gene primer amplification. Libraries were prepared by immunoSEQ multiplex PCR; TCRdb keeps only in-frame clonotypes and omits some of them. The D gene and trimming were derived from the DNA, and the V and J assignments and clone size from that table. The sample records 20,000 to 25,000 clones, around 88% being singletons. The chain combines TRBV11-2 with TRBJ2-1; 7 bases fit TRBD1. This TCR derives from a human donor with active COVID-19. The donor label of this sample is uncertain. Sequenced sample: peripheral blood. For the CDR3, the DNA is TGTGCCAGCAGCGCCCGACAGGGAAGGAATGAGCAGTTCTTC. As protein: CASSARQGRNEQFF.